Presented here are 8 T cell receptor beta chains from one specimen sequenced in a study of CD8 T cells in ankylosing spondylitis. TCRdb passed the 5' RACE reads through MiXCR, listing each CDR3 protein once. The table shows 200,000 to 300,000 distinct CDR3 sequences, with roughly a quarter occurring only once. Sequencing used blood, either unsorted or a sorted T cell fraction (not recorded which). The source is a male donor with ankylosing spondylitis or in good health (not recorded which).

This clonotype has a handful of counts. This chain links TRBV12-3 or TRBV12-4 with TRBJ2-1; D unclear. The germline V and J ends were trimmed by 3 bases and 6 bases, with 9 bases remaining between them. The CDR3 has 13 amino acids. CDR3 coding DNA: TGTGCCAGCAGTTTTCGGGCAGGCAATGAGCAGTTCTTC. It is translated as CASSFRAGNEQFF.

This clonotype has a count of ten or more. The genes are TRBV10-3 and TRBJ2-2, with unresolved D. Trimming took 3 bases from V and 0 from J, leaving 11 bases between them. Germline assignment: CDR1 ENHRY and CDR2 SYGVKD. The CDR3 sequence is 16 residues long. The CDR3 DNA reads TGTGCCATCAGTGAAGTAGGTACACCGAACACCGGGGAGCTGTTTTTT. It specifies CAISEVGTPNTGELFF.

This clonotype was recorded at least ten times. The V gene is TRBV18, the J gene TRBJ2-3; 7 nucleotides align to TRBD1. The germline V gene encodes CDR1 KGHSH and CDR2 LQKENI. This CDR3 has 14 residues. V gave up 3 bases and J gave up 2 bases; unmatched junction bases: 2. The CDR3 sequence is CASSPGQVTDTQYF. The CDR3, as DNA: TGTGCCAGCTCACCCGGACAGGTCACAGATACGCAGTATTTT.

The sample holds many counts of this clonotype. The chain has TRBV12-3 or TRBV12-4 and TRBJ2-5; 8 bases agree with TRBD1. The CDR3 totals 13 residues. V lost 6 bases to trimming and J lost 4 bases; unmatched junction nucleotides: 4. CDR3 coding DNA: TGTGCCAGCAGAACGACAGGGGCAGAGACCCAGTACTTC. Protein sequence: CASRTTGAETQYF.

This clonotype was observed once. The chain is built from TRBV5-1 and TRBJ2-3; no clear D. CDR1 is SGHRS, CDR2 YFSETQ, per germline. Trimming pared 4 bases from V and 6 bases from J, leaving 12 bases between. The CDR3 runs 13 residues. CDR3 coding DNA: TGCGCCAGCAGCCCCGCACGCAGGGATACGCAGTATTTT. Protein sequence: CASSPARRDTQYF.

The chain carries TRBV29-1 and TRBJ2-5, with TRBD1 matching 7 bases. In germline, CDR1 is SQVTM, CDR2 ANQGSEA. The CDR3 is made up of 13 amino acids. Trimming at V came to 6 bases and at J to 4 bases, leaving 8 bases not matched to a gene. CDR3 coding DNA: TGCAGCGTGAGGAGACAGGGCGGAGAGACCCAGTACTTC. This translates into CSVRRQGGETQYF.

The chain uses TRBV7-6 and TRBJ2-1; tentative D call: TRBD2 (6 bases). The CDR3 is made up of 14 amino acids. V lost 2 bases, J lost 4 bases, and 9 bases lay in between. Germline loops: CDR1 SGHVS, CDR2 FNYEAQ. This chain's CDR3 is CASSLPGGYNEQFF. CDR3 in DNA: TGTGCCAGCAGCTTACCTGGGGGGTACAATGAGCAGTTCTTC. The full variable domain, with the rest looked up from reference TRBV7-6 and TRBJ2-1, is GAGVSQSPRYKVTKRGQDVALRCDPISGHVSLYWYRQALGQGPEFLTYFNYEAQQDKSGLPNDRFSAERPEGSISTLTIQRTEQRDSAMYRCASSLPGGYNEQFFGPGTRLTVL.

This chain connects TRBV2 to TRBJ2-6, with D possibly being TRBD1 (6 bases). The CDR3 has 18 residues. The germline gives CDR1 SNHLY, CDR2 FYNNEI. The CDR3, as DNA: TGTACCTGCAGCAAAACAGGGACCCCCTACTCTGGGGCCAACGTCCTGACTTTC. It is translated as CTCSKTGTPYSGANVLTF. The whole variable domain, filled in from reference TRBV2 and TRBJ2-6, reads EPEVTQTPSHQVTQMGQEVILRCVPISNHLYFYWYRQILGQKVEFLVSFYNNEISEKSEIFDDQFSVERPDGSNFTLKIRSTKLEDSAMYFCTCSKTGTPYSGANVLTFGAGSRLTVL.